This T cell receptor beta chain was recovered during a study of CD8 T cells in ankylosing spondylitis. General study results and limits: Peripheral blood samples showed relatively rare disease-linked clones, and these clones were CD8+. Past research had described some motif variants in reactive arthritis synovial fluid and blood. From matched ankylosing spondylitis synovial fluid, disease-linked clones were reportedly recovered at significantly enriched levels.

Germline CDR1 SGHRS, CDR2 YFSETQ. There are 15 residues in the CDR3. Trimming shortened V by 5 bases and J by 6 bases, and 18 bases separated the two germline ends. Using quantitative 5'-RACE with molecular barcodes, the authors made TCR beta libraries. In TCRdb, the 5' RACE reads were re-called with MiXCR into one record per CDR3 protein. The sample has approximately 300,000 distinct CDR3 sequences; around 19% are singletons. This clonotype was seen more than once but under ten times. Its target is unknown. The chain links TRBV5-1 to TRBJ2-1; TRBD2 might be the D (6 bases). This clonotype was sampled from a male donor with ankylosing spondylitis or in good health (not recorded which). The sample consisted of blood, either unsorted or a sorted T cell fraction (not recorded which). CDR3 coding DNA: TGCGCCAGCAGTTCGGGCGGGGCCCTACTCAATGAGCAGTTCTTC. Residues: CASSSGGALLNEQFF.